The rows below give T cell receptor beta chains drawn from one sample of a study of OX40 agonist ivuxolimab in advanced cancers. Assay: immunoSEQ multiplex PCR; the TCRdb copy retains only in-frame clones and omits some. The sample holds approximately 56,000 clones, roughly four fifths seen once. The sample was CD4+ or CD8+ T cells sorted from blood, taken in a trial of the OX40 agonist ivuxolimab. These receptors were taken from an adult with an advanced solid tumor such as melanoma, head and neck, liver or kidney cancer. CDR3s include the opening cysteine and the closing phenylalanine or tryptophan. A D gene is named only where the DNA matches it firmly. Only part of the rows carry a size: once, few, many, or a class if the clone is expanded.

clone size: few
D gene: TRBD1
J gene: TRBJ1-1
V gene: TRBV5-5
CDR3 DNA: TGTGCCAGCAGCTTCCGACAGGGGCCGGGGAACACTGAAGCTTTCTTT
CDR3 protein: CASSFRQGPGNTEAFF

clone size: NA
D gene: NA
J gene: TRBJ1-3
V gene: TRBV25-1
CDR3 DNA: TGTGCCAGCAGGGAAGGGCAGGCGAGAGGAAACACCATATATTTT
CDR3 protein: CASREGQARGNTIYF

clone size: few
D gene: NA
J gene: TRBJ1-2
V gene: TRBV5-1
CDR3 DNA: TGCGCCAGCAGCTTGGAAGAAGTCTATGGCTACACCTTC
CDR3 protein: CASSLEEVYGYTF

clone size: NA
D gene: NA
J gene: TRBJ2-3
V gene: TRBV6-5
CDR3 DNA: TGTGCCAGCAGTTACAAGGTTGGGGCGCCCGCAGATACGCAGTATTTT
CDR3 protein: CASSYKVGAPADTQYF

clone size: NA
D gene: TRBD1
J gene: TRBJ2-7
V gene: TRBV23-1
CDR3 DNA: TGCGCCAGCAGTCATTCTCATCCCGGGACAGGGGTGGGGTACGAGCAGTACTTC
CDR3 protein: CASSHSHPGTGVGYEQYF

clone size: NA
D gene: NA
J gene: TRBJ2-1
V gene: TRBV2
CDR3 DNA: TGTGCCAGCAGTGGTTTGGGGGGTTCCTACAATGAGCAGTTCTTC
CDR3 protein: CASSGLGGSYNEQFF

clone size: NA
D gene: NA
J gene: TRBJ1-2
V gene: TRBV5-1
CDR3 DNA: TGCGCCAGCAGCAGCGGGGAACCTAACTATGGCTACACCTTC
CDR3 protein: CASSSGEPNYGYTF

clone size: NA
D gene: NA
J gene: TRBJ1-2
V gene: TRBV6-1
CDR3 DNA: TGTGCCAGCAGTCCCGGCCAGGGGGGCTACACCTTC
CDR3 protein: CASSPGQGGYTF

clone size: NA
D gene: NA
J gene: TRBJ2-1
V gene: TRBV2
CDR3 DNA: TGTGCCAGCAGTGTCTGGCAGGGTGATGAGCAGTTCTTC
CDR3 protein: CASSVWQGDEQFF

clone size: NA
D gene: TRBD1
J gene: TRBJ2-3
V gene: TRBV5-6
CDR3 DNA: TGTGCCAGCAGCTCCTCCATGACAGGGGGCGCAGATACGCAGTATTTT
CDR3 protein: CASSSSMTGGADTQYF

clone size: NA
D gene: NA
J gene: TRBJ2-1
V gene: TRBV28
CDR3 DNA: TGTGCCAGCAGTTCAGAGGGGGGGGTATCCTCATTCCCTAAGCTCTTC
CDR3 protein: CASSSEGGVSSFPKLF

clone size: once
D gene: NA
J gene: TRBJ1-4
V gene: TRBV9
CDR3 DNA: TGTGCCAGCAGCGTAGGCCGACTATCTAATGAAAAACTGTTTTTT
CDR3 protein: CASSVGRLSNEKLFF

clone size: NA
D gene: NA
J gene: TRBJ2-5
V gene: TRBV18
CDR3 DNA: TGTGCCAGCTCACCCGGGGAGACCCAGTACTTC
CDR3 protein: CASSPGETQYF

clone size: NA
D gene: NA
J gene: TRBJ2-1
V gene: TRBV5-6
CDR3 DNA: TGTGCCAGCAGCCCAGACACACGACGGGATGAGCAGTTCTTC
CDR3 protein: CASSPDTRRDEQFF

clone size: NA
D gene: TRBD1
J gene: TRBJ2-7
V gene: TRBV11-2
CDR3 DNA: TGTGCCAGCAGCTCGCTCCGGGACAGGGGCTACGAGCAGTACTTC
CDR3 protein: CASSSLRDRGYEQYF

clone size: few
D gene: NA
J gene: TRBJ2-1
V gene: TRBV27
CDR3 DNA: TGTGCCAGCAGTTTGGGGGGGCGAAGCTCCTACAATGAGCAGTTCTTC
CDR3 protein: CASSLGGRSSYNEQFF

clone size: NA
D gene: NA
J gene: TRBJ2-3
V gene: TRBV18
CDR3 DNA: TGTGCCAGCTCACCGCAGGGGAGCGCTGAGGCCTTGGGGCAGTATTTT
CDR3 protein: CASSPQGSAEALGQYF

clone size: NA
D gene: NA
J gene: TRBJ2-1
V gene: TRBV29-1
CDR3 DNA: TGCAGCGCCTCCGGGAAGTACAATGAGCAGTTCTTC
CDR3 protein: CSASGKYNEQFF

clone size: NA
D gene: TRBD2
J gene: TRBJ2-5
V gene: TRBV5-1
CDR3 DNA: TGCGCCAGCAGCCAAGCGGGGGTCCAAGAGACCCAGTACTTC
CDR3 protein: CASSQAGVQETQYF

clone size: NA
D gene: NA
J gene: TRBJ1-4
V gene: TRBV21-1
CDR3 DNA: TGTGCCAGCAGCAAAGCGACTGCCGGGGGCCGAAAACTGTTTTTT
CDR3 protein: CASSKATAGGRKLFF

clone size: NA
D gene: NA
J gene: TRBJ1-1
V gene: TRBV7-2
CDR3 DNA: TGTGCCAGCAGCCCCTGGATGAACACTGAAGCTTTCTTT
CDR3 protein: CASSPWMNTEAFF

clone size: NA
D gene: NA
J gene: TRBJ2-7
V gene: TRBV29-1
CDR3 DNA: TGCAGCGTTGAAAATTCAGGGCCTACTGGCTACGAGCAGTACTTC
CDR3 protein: CSVENSGPTGYEQYF